This T cell receptor beta chain comes out of a study of cytomegalovirus exposure and HLA in healthy donors. Study background: Unique TCRs from HLA-typed donors, 80 million to 90 million of them, were held in an early data release. Notes on the study in general: Looking again later, the authors saw that most CMV-associated TCR beta chains seemed HLA-restricted. Reports credit the classifier with highly specific, highly sensitive diagnosis of cytomegalovirus status.

PCR involved 60 Vbeta and 13 Jbeta primers. Here immunoSEQ multiplex PCR was the method, and the copy in TCRdb shows in-frame clones only, minus some. Here the sample spans about 190,000 clones, 87% being singletons. Comment on this clone: Its antigen is undetermined.

Germline lookup yields CDR1 MNHEY and CDR2 SMNVEV (reference sequence). V shed 5 bases, J shed 6 bases, and the junction held 4 bases outside the gene matches. The CDR3 covers 14 residues. The J gene is TRBJ2-1, the V gene TRBV27; 10 bases fit TRBD2. Sequencing input: PBMCs. The receptor was derived from a man aged 25-45 years in good health and CMV-seronegative. As DNA, the CDR3 is TGTGCCAGCAGTGGAGGGACTAGCGCCAATGAGCAGTTCTTC. Translated, it gives CASSGGTSANEQFF.